The sample holds one count of the clone carrying this T cell receptor (beta chain). Its antigen remains unidentified. A read error may explain this, as a much larger clone is one base away. It was approximately 9 milliliters of peripheral blood that were drawn from each donor. Researchers report isolating at least 7 million PBMCs per sample. These data are taken from a study of blood T cells in healthy people across ages. The CDR3 loop spans 11 amino acids. The germline CDR1 and CDR2 sequences are MNHNS and SASEGT. Study conclusions and caveats: Any changes in expanded clonotypes were possibly confounded, as donor CMV status remained unknown. Long-lived donors exceeded aged donors in naive CD4+ cells and diversity.

The use of a sample-barcoded 5' primer and a J-beta primer mix characterized a second PCR of about 7 to 12 cycles. TCRdb re-analysed the 5' RACE reads in MiXCR, keeping a single row per CDR3 protein. The table has 850,000 to 1,000,000 distinct CDR3 sequences, roughly 52% seen once. The sequencing sample was made of blood. The genes are TRBV6-1 and TRBJ2-4; the D is unclear. The DNA end favors TRBJ2-7, so the J call may be wrong. The receptor comes from a man aged 25 to 40 in good health. CDR3: CASREYYEQYF. Written as DNA, the CDR3 is TGTGCCAGCAGGGAGTACTACGAGCAGTACTTC.